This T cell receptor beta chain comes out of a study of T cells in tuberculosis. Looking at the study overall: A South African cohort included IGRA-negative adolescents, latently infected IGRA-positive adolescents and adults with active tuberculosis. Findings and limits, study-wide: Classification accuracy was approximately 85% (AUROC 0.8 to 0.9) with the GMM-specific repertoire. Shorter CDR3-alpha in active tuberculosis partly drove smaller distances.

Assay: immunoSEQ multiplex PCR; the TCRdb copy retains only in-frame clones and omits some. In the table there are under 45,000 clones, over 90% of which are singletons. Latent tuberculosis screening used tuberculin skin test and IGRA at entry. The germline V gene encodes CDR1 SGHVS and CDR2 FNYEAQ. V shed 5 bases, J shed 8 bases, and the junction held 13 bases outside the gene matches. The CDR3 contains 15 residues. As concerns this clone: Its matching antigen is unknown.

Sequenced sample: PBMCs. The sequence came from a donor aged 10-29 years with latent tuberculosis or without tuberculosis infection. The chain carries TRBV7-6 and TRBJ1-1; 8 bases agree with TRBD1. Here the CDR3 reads CASSPPTGAQAEAFF. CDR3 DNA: TGTGCCAGCAGCCCCCCGACAGGGGCTCAAGCCGAAGCTTTCTTT.